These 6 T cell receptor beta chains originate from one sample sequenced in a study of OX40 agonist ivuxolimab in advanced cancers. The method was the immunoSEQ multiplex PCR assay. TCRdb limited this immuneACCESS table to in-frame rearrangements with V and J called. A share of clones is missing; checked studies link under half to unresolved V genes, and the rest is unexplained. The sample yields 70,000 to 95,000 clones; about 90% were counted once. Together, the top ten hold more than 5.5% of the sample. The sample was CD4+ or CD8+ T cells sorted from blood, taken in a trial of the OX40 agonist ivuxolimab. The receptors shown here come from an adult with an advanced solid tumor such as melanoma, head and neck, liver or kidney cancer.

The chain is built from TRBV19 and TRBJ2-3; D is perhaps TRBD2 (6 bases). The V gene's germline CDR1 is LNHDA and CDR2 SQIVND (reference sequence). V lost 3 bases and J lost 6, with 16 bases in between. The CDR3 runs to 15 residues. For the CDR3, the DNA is TGTGCCAGTAGTATTGTCCCGGGGGTAACGGATACGCAGTATTTT. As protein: CASSIVPGVTDTQYF.

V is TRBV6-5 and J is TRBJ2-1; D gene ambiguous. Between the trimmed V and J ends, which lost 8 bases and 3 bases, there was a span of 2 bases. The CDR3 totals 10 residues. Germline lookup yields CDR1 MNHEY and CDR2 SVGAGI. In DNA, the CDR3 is TGTGCCAGCGGCTACAATGAGCAGTTCTTC. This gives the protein CASGYNEQFF.

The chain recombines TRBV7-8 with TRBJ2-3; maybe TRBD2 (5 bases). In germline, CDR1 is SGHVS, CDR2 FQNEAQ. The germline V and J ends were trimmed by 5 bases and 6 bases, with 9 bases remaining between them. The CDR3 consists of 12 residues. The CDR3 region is CASSITGDTQYF. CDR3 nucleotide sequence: TGTGCCAGCAGCATCACGGGGGATACGCAGTATTTT. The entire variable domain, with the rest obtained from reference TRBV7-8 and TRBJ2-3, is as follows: GAGVSQSPRYKVAKRGQDVALRCDPISGHVSLFWYQQALGQGPEFLTYFQNEAQLDKSGLPSDRFFAERPEGSVSTLKIQRTQQEDSAVYLCASSITGDTQYFGPGTRLTVL.

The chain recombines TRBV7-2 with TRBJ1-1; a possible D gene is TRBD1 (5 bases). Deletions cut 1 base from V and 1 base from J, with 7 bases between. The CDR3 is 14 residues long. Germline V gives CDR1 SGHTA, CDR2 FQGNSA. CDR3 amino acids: CASSLGQGNTEAFF. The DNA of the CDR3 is TGTGCCAGCAGCTTAGGCCAGGGGAACACTGAAGCTTTCTTT. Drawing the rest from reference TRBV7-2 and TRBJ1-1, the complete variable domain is GAGVSQSPSNKVTEKGKDVELRCDPISGHTALYWYRQSLGQGLEFLIYFQGNSAPDKSGLPSDRFSAERTGGSVSTLTIQRTQQEDSAVYLCASSLGQGNTEAFFGQGTRLTVV.

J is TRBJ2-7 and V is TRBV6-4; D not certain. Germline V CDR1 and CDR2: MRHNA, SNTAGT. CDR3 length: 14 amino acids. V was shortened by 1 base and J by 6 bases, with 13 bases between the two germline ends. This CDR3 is CASSDCGLPGEQYF. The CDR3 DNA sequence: TGTGCCAGCAGTGACTGCGGTCTTCCGGGCGAGCAGTACTTC.

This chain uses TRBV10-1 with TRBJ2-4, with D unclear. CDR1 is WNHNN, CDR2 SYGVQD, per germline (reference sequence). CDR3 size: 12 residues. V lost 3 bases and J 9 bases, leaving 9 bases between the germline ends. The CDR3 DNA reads TGCGCCAGCAGTGACCAGGTTGGCATTCAGTACTTC. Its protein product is CASSDQVGIQYF.